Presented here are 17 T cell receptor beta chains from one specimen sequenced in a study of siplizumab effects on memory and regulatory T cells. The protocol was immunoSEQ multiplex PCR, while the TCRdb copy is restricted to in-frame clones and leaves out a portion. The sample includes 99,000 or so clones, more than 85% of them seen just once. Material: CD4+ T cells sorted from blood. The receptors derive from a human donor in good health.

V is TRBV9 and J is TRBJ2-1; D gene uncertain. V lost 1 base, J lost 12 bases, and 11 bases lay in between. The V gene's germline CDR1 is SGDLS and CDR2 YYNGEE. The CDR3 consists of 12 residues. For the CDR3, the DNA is TGTGCCAGCAGCGTAAGGGCAGACGTGCAGTTCTTC. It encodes CASSVRADVQFF.

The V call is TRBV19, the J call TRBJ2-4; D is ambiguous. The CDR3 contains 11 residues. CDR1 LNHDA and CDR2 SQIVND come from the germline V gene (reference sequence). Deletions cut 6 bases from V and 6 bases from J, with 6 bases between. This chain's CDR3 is CASRYTNIQYF. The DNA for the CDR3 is TGTGCCAGTAGATACACAAACATTCAGTACTTC.

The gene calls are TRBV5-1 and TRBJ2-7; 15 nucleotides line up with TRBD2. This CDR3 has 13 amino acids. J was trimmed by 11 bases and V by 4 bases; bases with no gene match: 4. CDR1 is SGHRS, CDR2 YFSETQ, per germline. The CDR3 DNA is TGCGCCAGCAGCCCAGGACTAGCGGGAGGGGAGTACTTC. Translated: CASSPGLAGGEYF.

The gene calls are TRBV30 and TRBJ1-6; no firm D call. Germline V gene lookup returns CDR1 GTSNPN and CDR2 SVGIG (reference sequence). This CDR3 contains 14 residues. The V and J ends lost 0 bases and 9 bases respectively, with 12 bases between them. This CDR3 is CAWSVARVASPLHF. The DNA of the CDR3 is TGTGCCTGGAGTGTGGCCCGCGTAGCTTCACCCCTCCACTTT.

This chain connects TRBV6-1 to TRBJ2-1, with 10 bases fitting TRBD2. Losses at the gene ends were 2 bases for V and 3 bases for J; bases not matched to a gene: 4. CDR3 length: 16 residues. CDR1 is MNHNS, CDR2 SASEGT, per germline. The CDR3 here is CASSETSGTRYNEQFF. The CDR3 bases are TGTGCCAGCAGTGAAACTAGCGGGACCCGCTACAATGAGCAGTTCTTC.

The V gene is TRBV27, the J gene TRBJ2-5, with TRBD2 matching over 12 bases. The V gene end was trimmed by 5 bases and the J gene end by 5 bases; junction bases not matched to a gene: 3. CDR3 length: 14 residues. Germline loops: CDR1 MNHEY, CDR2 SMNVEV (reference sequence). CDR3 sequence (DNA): TGTGCCAGCAGTAGACTAGCGGGGGCGGAGACCCAGTACTTC. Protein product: CASSRLAGAETQYF.

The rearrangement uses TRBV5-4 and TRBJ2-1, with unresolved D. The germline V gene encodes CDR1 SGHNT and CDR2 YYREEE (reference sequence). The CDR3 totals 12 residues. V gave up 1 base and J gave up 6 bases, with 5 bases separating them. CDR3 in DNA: TGTGCCAGCAGCTTGACTGGCAATGAGCAGTTCTTC. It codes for CASSLTGNEQFF.

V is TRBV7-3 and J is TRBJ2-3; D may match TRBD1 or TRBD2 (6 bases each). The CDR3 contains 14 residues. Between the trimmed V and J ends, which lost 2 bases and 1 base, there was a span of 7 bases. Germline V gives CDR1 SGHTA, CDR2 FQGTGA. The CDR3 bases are TGTGCCAGCAGCTTAGGGGGGCGCACAGATACGCAGTATTTT. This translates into CASSLGGRTDTQYF.

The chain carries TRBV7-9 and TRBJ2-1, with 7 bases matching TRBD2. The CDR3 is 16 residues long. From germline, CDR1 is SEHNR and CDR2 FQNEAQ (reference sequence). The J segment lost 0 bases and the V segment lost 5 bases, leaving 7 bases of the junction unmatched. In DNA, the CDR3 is TGTGCCAGCAGCCTACGGGGGGATAGCTCCTACAATGAGCAGTTCTTC. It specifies CASSLRGDSSYNEQFF.

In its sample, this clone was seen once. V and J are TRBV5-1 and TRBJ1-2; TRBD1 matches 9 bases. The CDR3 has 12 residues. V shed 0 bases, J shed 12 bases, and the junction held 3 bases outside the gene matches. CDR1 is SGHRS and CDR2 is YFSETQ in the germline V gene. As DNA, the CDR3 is TGCGCCAGCAGCTTGGCCGGGACAGGGAACACCTTC. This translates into CASSLAGTGNTF. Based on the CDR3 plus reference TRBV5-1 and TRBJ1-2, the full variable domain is KAGVTQTPRYLIKTRGQQVTLSCSPISGHRSVSWYQQTPGQGLQFLFEYFSETQRNKGNFPGRFSGRQFSNSRSEMNVSTLELGDSALYLCASSLAGTGNTFGSGTRLTVV.

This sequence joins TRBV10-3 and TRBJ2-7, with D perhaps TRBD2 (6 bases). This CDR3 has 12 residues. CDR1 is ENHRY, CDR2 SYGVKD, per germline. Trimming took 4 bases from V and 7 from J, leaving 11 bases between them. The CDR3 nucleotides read TGTGCCATCAGTGTCGGGACTGAGGAGCAGTACTTC. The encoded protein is CAISVGTEEQYF.

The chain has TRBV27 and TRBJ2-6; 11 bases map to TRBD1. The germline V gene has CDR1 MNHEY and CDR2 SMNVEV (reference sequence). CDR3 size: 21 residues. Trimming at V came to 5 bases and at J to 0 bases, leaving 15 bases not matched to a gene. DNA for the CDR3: TGTGCCAGCAGTCGCCGACCGCTGGACAGGGGGCATGACTCTGGGGCCAACGTCCTGACTTTC. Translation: CASSRRPLDRGHDSGANVLTF.

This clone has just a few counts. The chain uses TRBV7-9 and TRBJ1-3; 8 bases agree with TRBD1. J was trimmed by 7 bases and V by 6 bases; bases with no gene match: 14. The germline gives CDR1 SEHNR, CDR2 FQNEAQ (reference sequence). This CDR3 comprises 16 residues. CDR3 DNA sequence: TGTGCCAGCAGTTTTGACAGGGGTCCCGTCTCGAACACCATATATTTT. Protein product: CASSFDRGPVSNTIYF.

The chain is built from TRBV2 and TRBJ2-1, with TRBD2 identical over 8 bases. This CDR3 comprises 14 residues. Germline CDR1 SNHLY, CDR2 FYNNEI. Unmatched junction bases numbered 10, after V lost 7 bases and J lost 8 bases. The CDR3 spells CASTEVAGLDEQFF. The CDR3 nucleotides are TGTGCCAGCACAGAGGTAGCGGGGTTAGATGAGCAGTTCTTC.

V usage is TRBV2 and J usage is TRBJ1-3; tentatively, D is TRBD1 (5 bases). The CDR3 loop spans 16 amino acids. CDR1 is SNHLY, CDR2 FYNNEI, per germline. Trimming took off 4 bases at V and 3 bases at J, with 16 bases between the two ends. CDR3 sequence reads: CASSGGQPQGGNTIYF. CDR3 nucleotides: TGTGCCAGCAGTGGCGGACAACCTCAGGGTGGAAACACCATATATTTT.

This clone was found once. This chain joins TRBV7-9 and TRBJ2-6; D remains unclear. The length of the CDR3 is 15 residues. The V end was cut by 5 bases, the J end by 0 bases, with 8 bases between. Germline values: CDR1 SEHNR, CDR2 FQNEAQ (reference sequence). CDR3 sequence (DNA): TGTGCCAGCAGCCATCAGGCCTCTGGGGCCAACGTCCTGACTTTC. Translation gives CASSHQASGANVLTF.

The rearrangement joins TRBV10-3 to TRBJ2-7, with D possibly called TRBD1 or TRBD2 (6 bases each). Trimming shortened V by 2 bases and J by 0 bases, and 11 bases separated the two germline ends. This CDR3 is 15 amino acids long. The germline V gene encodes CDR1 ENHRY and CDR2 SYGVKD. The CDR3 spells CAISERGASSYEQYF. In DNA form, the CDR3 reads TGTGCCATCAGTGAGAGGGGGGCAAGCTCCTACGAGCAGTACTTC.